In this sample, the clone carrying this T cell receptor (beta chain) turned up a few times. Its antigen is unknown. The junction departs from the called germline gene at one end, perhaps through a read error. These data belong to a study of blood T cells in healthy people across ages. The study, taken as a whole, reports: The long-lived group displayed more naive CD4+ cells, plus higher diversity, than the aged donors did.

Germline V gene lookup returns CDR1 SGHRS and CDR2 YFSETQ. This CDR3 contains 16 residues. The second PCR ran roughly 6 to 11 cycles with a sample-barcoded 5' primer and J-beta primers. TCRdb reanalysed the 5' RACE reads using MiXCR and keeps one entry per CDR3 protein. Of about 840,000 distinct CDR3 sequences in the sample, 25% to 30% were seen once. Another study also made use of these data, one on T cells of mothers and their children.

This chain connects TRBV5-1 to TRBJ2-3; D gene uncertain. Sequencing was carried out using blood. The clonotype comes from a woman aged 40-49 years in good health. Written as DNA, the CDR3 is TGCGCCAGCAGCTTGCTCCAATCGGCAAACACAGATGCGCAGTATTTT. This translates into CASSLLQSANTDAQYF.